The 5 T cell receptor beta chains in this list originate from one sample, sequenced in a study of blood T cell repertoires in COVID-19. Profiling relied on immunoSEQ multiplex PCR, and the TCRdb table lists in-frame clones only, not all of them. The sample has 85,000 to 90,000 clones; less than 95% are singletons. The source material was peripheral blood. The source is a human donor with active COVID-19. The donor label of this sample is uncertain.

This clone came up once. The chain carries TRBV9 and TRBJ1-4; possibly TRBD1 for D (5 bases). V was cut by 4 bases and J by 8 bases, with 15 bases left in between. Per germline, CDR1 SGDLS and CDR2 YYNGEE. The CDR3 is made up of 14 amino acids. The CDR3 DNA is TGTGCCAGCAGCAAAGCAGGGATGGGCGAAAAACTGTTTTTT. This sequence encodes CASSKAGMGEKLFF. Full variable domain (rest looked up from reference TRBV9 and TRBJ1-4): DSGVTQTPKHLITATGQRVTLRCSPRSGDLSVYWYQQSLDQGLQFLIQYYNGEERAKGNILERFSAQQFPDLHSELNLSSLELGDSALYFCASSKAGMGEKLFFGSGTQLSVL.

The chain carries TRBV5-6 and TRBJ1-4; TRBD1 matches at 9 bases. Germline-derived CDR1 and CDR2 are SGHDT and YYEEEE. After removal of 0 bases from V and 8 bases from J, the junction contained 8 bases not matched to a gene. The CDR3 loop spans 16 amino acids. DNA for the CDR3: TGTGCCAGCAGCTTGGGATGGACAGGGGCAGGAGAAAAACTGTTTTTT. It is translated as CASSLGWTGAGEKLFF.

The chain employs TRBV19 and TRBJ1-1; perhaps TRBD1 as D (6 bases). The germline gives CDR1 LNHDA, CDR2 SQIVND (reference sequence). CDR3 size: 15 residues. Deletions cut 5 bases from V and 3 bases from J, with 16 bases between. This CDR3 is CASSSQGLPHTEAFF. The CDR3 nucleotides read TGTGCCAGTAGTTCGCAGGGGCTTCCCCACACTGAAGCTTTCTTT.

The chain combines TRBV9 with TRBJ2-5; 13 nucleotides agree with TRBD2. The germline CDR1 and CDR2 sequences are SGDLS and YYNGEE. Trimming took 3 bases from V and 5 from J; bases not matched to a gene: 16. The CDR3 is made up of 19 amino acids. CDR3 DNA sequence: TGTGCCAGCAGCGACAGGGGACTAGCGGGGACTTACGGTCGGGAGACCCAGTACTTC. Its protein is CASSDRGLAGTYGRETQYF.

The V call is TRBV19, the J call TRBJ2-5; possibly TRBD1 for D (6 bases). In germline, CDR1 is LNHDA, CDR2 SQIVND (reference sequence). The CDR3 has 15 amino acids. V was pared by 6 bases and J by 2 bases, with 16 bases between. CDR3 nucleotide sequence: TGTGCCAGTAGATCACTCCGGGACACACAAGAGACCCAGTACTTC. Translation gives CASRSLRDTQETQYF.